The next 32 T cell receptor beta chains were all read from a single sample in a study of T cells in Graves' hyperthyroidism and ophthalmopathy (dated by TCRdb to between 2018 and 2020). The protocol used for the library was multiplex PCR. The reads were generated on an Illumina HiSeq 2000. Amplification of TCR beta CDR3 regions was carried out from RNA transcripts. The TCR CDR3 was subjected to a first round of RT-PCR using the HTBI primer set and the Qiagen OneStep RT-PCR kit. TCRdb cleaned the public reads at Q25 with fastp, built clones with MiXCR and kept in-frame beta chains. All rows with the same CDR3 protein become a single entry with the most common DNA and genes. Here the sample has under 700,000 distinct CDR3 sequences; more than 45% occur a single time. 8.2% of the sample goes to the ten largest clones. The specimen sequenced was peripheral blood or thyroid tissue (not recorded which). The receptors shown here come from a woman under 30 with Graves' hyperthyroidism. Donor details come from another sample of the same person, matched by shared clones.

The chain has TRBV10-3 and TRBJ2-7, with a weak D call TRBD1 (6 bases). Germline V gives CDR1 ENHRY, CDR2 SYGVKD. The CDR3 totals 13 residues. V shed 10 bases and J shed 5 bases, with 18 bases lying between them. For the CDR3, the DNA is TGTGCCAGCAGATCATACAGGGCCCACGAGCAGTACTTC. This translates into CASRSYRAHEQYF.

This clonotype was picked up many times. This rearrangement joins TRBV10-3 to TRBJ2-6; D gene unclear. The V gene lost 4 bases and the J gene lost 0 bases, with 10 bases spanning the gap. Germline assignment: CDR1 ENHRY and CDR2 SYGVKD. The CDR3 consists of 16 residues. CDR3 residues: CAISVEIVSGANVLTF. DNA of the CDR3: TGTGCCATCAGTGTGGAAATTGTCTCTGGGGCCAACGTCCTGACTTTC.

Many counts were recorded for this clonotype. This chain uses TRBV20-1 with TRBJ2-6; D gene uncertain. CDR1 and CDR2 from the germline V gene are DFQATT and SNEGSKA (reference sequence). CDR3 length equals 14 residues. The V end was cut by 6 bases, the J end by 2 bases, with 11 bases between. CDR3 bases: TGCAGTGCGGAAGACTTCGCTGGGGCCAACGTCCTGACTTTC. Translating it yields CSAEDFAGANVLTF.

This clonotype turned up a few times. This sequence joins TRBV7-8 and TRBJ1-5, with TRBD1 as a possible D gene (6 bases). The CDR3 is 15 residues long. Trimming removed 5 bases from V and 4 bases from J, with 15 bases in between. CDR1 is SGHVS, CDR2 FQNEAQ, per germline. The CDR3 coding sequence is TGTGCCAGCAGCCAACGCAGGGGTAGTAATCAGCCCCAGCATTTT. Translated: CASSQRRGSNQPQHF.

The CDR3 is CASSLQGTLSSGNTIYF. In DNA form, the CDR3 reads TGTGCCAGCAGCTTACAGGGGACACTGAGCTCTGGAAACACCATATATTTT. This chain joins TRBV7-6 and TRBJ1-3, with D maybe TRBD1 (6 bases). Germline CDR1 reads SGHVS; CDR2 reads FNYEAQ. The V and J ends lost 2 bases and 0 bases respectively, with 14 bases between them. The CDR3 sequence is 17 residues long.

The chain is built from TRBV20-1 and TRBJ1-1; weak D call: TRBD1 (5 bases). V lost 3 bases, J lost 1 base, and 9 bases lay in between. Germline V CDR1 and CDR2: DFQATT, SNEGSKA (reference sequence). This CDR3 region has 13 residues. CDR3 protein: CSASYRRNTEAFF. The DNA for the CDR3 is TGCAGTGCTAGTTACAGGCGGAACACTGAAGCTTTCTTT.

The CDR3 region has the DNA TGCAGTGCTATGACTAGCGGGGACCAAGAGACCCAGTACTTC. This sequence encodes CSAMTSGDQETQYF. The gene calls are TRBV20-1 and TRBJ2-5; 11 bases match TRBD2. The V segment lost 4 bases and the J segment 0 bases; nucleotides outside the gene matches: 1. This CDR3 has 14 residues. Germline V gene lookup returns CDR1 DFQATT and CDR2 SNEGSKA (reference sequence).

The chain recombines TRBV10-3 with TRBJ1-1; D gene ambiguous. The V and J ends lost 7 bases and 0 bases respectively, with 9 bases between them. The CDR3 is 13 amino acids. Germline CDR1 is ENHRY and CDR2 is SYGVKD. In DNA, the CDR3 is TGTGCCATCACTGAACAGTTGAACACTGAAGCTTTCTTT. Translated, it gives CAITEQLNTEAFF.

V gene TRBV2 combines with J gene TRBJ1-5; tentative D call: TRBD1 (5 bases). Germline assignment: CDR1 SNHLY and CDR2 FYNNEI. Trimming took off 6 bases at V and 8 bases at J, with 14 bases between the two ends. CDR3 length equals 13 residues. The CDR3, as DNA: TGTGCCAGCAGCGCCCCGGGCAGGGAGCCCCAGCATTTT. Its protein is CASSAPGREPQHF.

This clonotype has more than one count but fewer than ten. The chain recombines TRBV7-2 with TRBJ2-7, with 15 bases fitting TRBD2. The CDR3 loop spans 16 amino acids. V lost 5 bases to trimming and J lost 6 bases; unmatched junction nucleotides: 8. The germline gives CDR1 SGHTA, CDR2 FQGNSA. The DNA for the CDR3 is TGTGCCAGCAGCAGTTTTGGACTAGCGGGAGGGAGCGAGCAGTACTTC. Translation: CASSSFGLAGGSEQYF.

There are many counts of this clonotype. The chain links TRBV25-1 to TRBJ1-1, with D unresolved. CDR3 length equals 13 residues. With 6 bases removed from V and 9 bases from J, the gap between germline ends came to 17 bases. Looked up from germline, CDR1 is MGHDK and CDR2 is SYGVNS. In DNA form, the CDR3 reads TGTGCCAGCAGCTGGTCATTTCCCCTGCAAGCTTTCTTT. Its translation: CASSWSFPLQAFF.

The table lists this clonotype with many counts. This sequence joins TRBV24-1 and TRBJ1-1; the match to TRBD1 covers 7 bases. The trim removed 6 bases at V and 1 base at J, leaving 7 bases unmatched. This CDR3 comprises 15 residues. CDR1 and CDR2 from the germline V gene are KGHDR and SFDVKD. The CDR3 DNA reads as TGTGCCACCAGTAGAACGACAGGGCCGAACACTGAAGCTTTCTTT. Protein: CATSRTTGPNTEAFF.

A few counts support this clonotype. This chain joins TRBV2 and TRBJ1-3; D call uncertain. V gave up 3 bases and J gave up 0 bases, with 12 bases separating them. The CDR3 contains 16 residues. CDR1 is SNHLY and CDR2 is FYNNEI in the germline V gene. CDR3 residues: CASSEWADFSGNTIYF. The CDR3 DNA reads as TGTGCCAGCAGTGAGTGGGCAGATTTCTCTGGAAACACCATATATTTT.

The chain employs TRBV20-1 and TRBJ1-1; possibly TRBD1 for D (5 bases). The length of the CDR3 is 12 residues. Germline CDR1 reads DFQATT; CDR2 reads SNEGSKA (reference sequence). Deletions cut 8 bases from V and 4 bases from J, with 14 bases between. CDR3 bases: TGCAGTCCCCACCAGGGAGGCACTGAAGCTTTCTTT. This sequence encodes CSPHQGGTEAFF.

This clonotype came up many times. The genes are TRBV12-3 or TRBV12-4 and TRBJ1-2; D gene uncertain. V was clipped by 1 base and J by 7 bases, with 7 bases between them. This CDR3 comprises 12 residues. The CDR3 DNA is TGTGCCAGCAGTTTAGGAGTGAGTGGCTACACCTTC. Amino acid sequence: CASSLGVSGYTF.

This clonotype was found a few times. A read error may explain this, as a much larger clone is one base away. The rearrangement joins TRBV10-3 to TRBJ1-2, with D possibly TRBD1 on 5 matching bases. Germline lookup yields CDR1 ENHRY and CDR2 SYGVKD. CDR3 size: 15 residues. CDR3 sequence (DNA): TGTGCCATCAGTGACAGAGGGACCCTACCCTATGGCCACACCTTC. Protein product: CAISDRGTLPYGHTF.

A note on this clonotype: The junction departs from the called germline gene at one end, perhaps through a read error. The chain carries TRBV27 and TRBJ1-2, with D possibly being TRBD1 (5 bases). The CDR3 runs to 14 residues. Germline CDR1 and CDR2: MNHEY and SMNVEV (reference sequence). The CDR3 DNA is TGTACCAGCAGTTTTGGGGGAGCGAACTATGGCTACACCTTC. Translated: CTSSFGGANYGYTF.

The gene calls are TRBV7-9 and TRBJ1-1, with TRBD1 as a possible D gene (5 bases). CDR3 length equals 15 residues. Germline V gene lookup returns CDR1 SEHNR and CDR2 FQNEAQ (reference sequence). Trimming pared 3 bases from V and 1 base from J, leaving 12 bases between. DNA of the CDR3: TGTGCCAGCAGCTTTAGGGACGGTCAGAACACTGAAGCTTTCTTT. It specifies CASSFRDGQNTEAFF.

This clonotype has a count of ten or more. The rearrangement uses TRBV20-1 and TRBJ2-5, with no clear D. Germline V gene lookup returns CDR1 DFQATT and CDR2 SNEGSKA (reference sequence). The ends were cut back, 4 bases at V and 3 bases at J, with 0 bases in the middle. There are 9 residues in the CDR3. CDR3 residues: CSAKETQYF. The CDR3 nucleotides are TGCAGTGCTAAAGAGACCCAGTACTTC.

The genes are TRBV7-2 and TRBJ1-1; maybe TRBD1 (5 bases). Trimming removed 5 bases from V and 2 bases from J, with 18 bases in between. This CDR3 spans 16 amino acids. Germline values: CDR1 SGHTA, CDR2 FQGNSA. The CDR3 spells CASSILGHVKNTEAFF. In DNA form, the CDR3 reads TGTGCCAGCAGCATCCTAGGACATGTTAAAAACACTGAAGCTTTCTTT.

This clonotype occurred a few times. The CDR3 protein is CASSFEGRVTEAFF. The CDR3 DNA follows: TGTGCCAGCAGCTTCGAGGGGCGCGTCACTGAAGCTTTCTTT. The J gene is TRBJ1-1, the V gene TRBV7-9, with D perhaps matching TRBD1 (5 bases). The germline V and J ends were trimmed by 3 bases and 4 bases, with 12 bases remaining between them. CDR1 is SEHNR and CDR2 is FQNEAQ in the germline V gene (reference sequence). The CDR3 extends over 14 amino acids.

This clonotype turned up a few times. The gene calls are TRBV2 and TRBJ2-7; no clear D. CDR3 size: 13 residues. The germline V and J ends were trimmed by 4 bases and 2 bases, with 9 bases remaining between them. Germline CDR1 and CDR2: SNHLY and FYNNEI. CDR3 sequence reads: CASSATAPYEQYF. DNA of the CDR3: TGTGCCAGCAGTGCAACAGCACCCTACGAGCAGTACTTC.

The chain carries TRBV10-3 and TRBJ2-7; 7 bases are shared with TRBD1. The V segment lost 5 bases and the J segment 2 bases; nucleotides outside the gene matches: 3. The germline CDR1 and CDR2 sequences are ENHRY and SYGVKD. The CDR3 loop spans 13 amino acids. In nucleotides, the CDR3 is TGTGCCATCAGTCCAGGGACAGCCTACGAGCAGTACTTC. It yields the protein CAISPGTAYEQYF.

At least ten counts were recorded for this clonotype. The chain is built from TRBV7-9 and TRBJ2-6; D is possibly TRBD2 (6 bases). CDR3 size: 16 residues. CDR1 is SEHNR, CDR2 FQNEAQ, per germline (reference sequence). Trimming took off 4 bases at V and 4 bases at J, with 14 bases between the two ends. The CDR3 loop is CASSSGRGTGANVLTF. The DNA of the CDR3 is TGTGCCAGCAGCTCCGGGCGGGGAACCGGGGCCAACGTCCTGACTTTC. Looking up the rest from reference TRBV7-9 and TRBJ2-6 gives the full variable domain: DTGVSQNPRHKITKRGQNVTFRCDPISEHNRLYWYRQTLGQGPEFLTYFQNEAQLEKSRLLSDRFSAERPKGSFSTLEIQRTEQGDSAMYLCASSSGRGTGANVLTFGAGSRLTVL.

This clonotype has at least ten counts. This chain uses TRBV2 with TRBJ1-1; possibly TRBD1 for D (6 bases). Germline-derived CDR1 and CDR2 are SNHLY and FYNNEI. Trimming pared 4 bases from V and 4 bases from J, leaving 10 bases between. This CDR3 has 13 amino acids. The CDR3: CASSGPRGTEAFF. The CDR3 DNA follows: TGTGCCAGCAGTGGACCCAGGGGCACTGAAGCTTTCTTT. The whole variable domain, filled in from reference TRBV2 and TRBJ1-1, reads EPEVTQTPSHQVTQMGQEVILRCVPISNHLYFYWYRQILGQKVEFLVSFYNNEISEKSEIFDDQFSVERPDGSNFTLKIRSTKLEDSAMYFCASSGPRGTEAFFGQGTRLTVV.

The DNA of the CDR3 is TGTGCCACGACCGTAGCCAACGTCCTGACTTTC. It codes for CATTVANVLTF. V gene TRBV24-1 combines with J gene TRBJ2-6; D uncertain. V was cut by 10 bases and J by 7 bases, with 7 bases left in between. Looked up from germline, CDR1 is KGHDR and CDR2 is SFDVKD. The CDR3 consists of 11 residues.

Turning to this clonotype: The CDR3 end shows no conserved phenylalanine or tryptophan, and so a read error is likely. Because the CDR3's place on the DNA is in doubt, the DNA is left out and the CDR3 is given as listed by TCRdb. This chain's CDR3 is CSVEGGLL. This chain joins TRBV29-1 and TRBJ2-5; no check of the table's D call, TRBD2, against the DNA was made. From germline, CDR1 is SQVTM and CDR2 ANQGSEA. Inclusive of both ends, the CDR3 amounts to 8 amino acids.

This clonotype was counted only a few times. This rearrangement joins TRBV2 to TRBJ1-5; D gene unclear. The CDR3 length is 13 residues. The germline V gene encodes CDR1 SNHLY and CDR2 FYNNEI. With 5 bases removed from V and 5 bases from J, the gap between germline ends came to 10 bases. CDR3 DNA sequence: TGTGCCAGCAGTAGGGCTAGAGATCAGCCCCAGCATTTT. This gives the protein CASSRARDQPQHF. Combining the CDR3 with reference TRBV2 and TRBJ1-5 gives the whole variable domain EPEVTQTPSHQVTQMGQEVILRCVPISNHLYFYWYRQILGQKVEFLVSFYNNEISEKSEIFDDQFSVERPDGSNFTLKIRSTKLEDSAMYFCASSRARDQPQHFGDGTRLSIL.

The V gene is TRBV2, the J gene TRBJ1-6; D is undetermined. CDR1 is SNHLY, CDR2 FYNNEI, per germline. This CDR3 contains 12 residues. Trimming shortened V by 7 bases and J by 8 bases, and 9 bases separated the two germline ends. The CDR3 region is CASTGSDSPLHF. DNA for the CDR3: TGTGCCAGCACCGGGAGTGATTCACCCCTCCACTTT.

This clonotype appeared many times. The chain uses TRBV10-1 and TRBJ1-6; the match to TRBD1 covers 7 bases. With V trimmed by 6 bases and J by 10 bases, 9 bases remained unmatched. CDR3 length: 14 amino acids. Germline CDR1 reads WNHNN; CDR2 reads SYGVQD (reference sequence). CDR3 in amino acids: CASRDTGDGSPLHF. The CDR3 DNA is TGCGCCAGCAGGGATACAGGGGATGGCTCACCCCTCCACTTT.

On this clonotype: Sequence at one end of the junction differs from germline and may be a read error. V usage is TRBV7-8 and J usage is TRBJ2-2; weak D call: TRBD2 (5 bases). CDR1 and CDR2 from the germline V gene are SGHVS and FQNEAQ. CDR3 length: 15 residues. CDR3 sequence: CASSQPRTGTGELFF. CDR3 DNA: TGCGCCAGCAGCCAGCCAAGGACGGGGACCGGGGAGCTGTTTTTT.

In regard to this clonotype: One junction end does not reproduce the germline sequence, and a read error may be involved. This chain uses TRBV11-2 with TRBJ1-1, with D possibly being TRBD1 (5 bases). CDR3 length: 14 residues. In germline, CDR1 is SGHAT, CDR2 FQNNGV. The CDR3 region is CASTAGRANTEASF. The CDR3 bases are TGTGCCAGTACCGCGGGCAGGGCTAACACTGAAGCTTCCTTT.